Listed below are T cell receptor beta chains from one sample, sequenced in a study of T-cell reconstitution after alpha-beta-depleted transplantation in children. TCRdb redid the calling of the PCR reads with MiXCR, one entry per CDR3 protein. The data show about 540,000 distinct CDR3 sequences, with about 18% seen just once and approximately 3% held by the top ten. This specimen was PBMCs from the stem cell graft donor, taken from the stem cell graft. These receptors originate from a human donor who donated a stem cell graft to a child with acute lymphoblastic leukemia. Each CDR3 is given with its conserved first and last residue. D genes are given only for firm matches. Clone size is stated in some rows and not others, as once, few, many or a class when expanded.

v_call: TRBV4-1
clone_size: few
d_call: TRBD2
j_call: TRBJ2-1
cdr3_nt: TGCGCCAGCAGACATGGGACTAGCGCGTACAATGAGCAGTTCTTC
cdr3_aa: CASRHGTSAYNEQFF

v_call: TRBV2
clone_size: .
d_call: TRBD1
j_call: TRBJ2-2
cdr3_nt: TGTGCCAGCTCCGGACAGGGGATTTACACCGGGGAGCTGTTTTTT
cdr3_aa: CASSGQGIYTGELFF

v_call: TRBV20-1
clone_size: .
d_call: TRBD2
j_call: TRBJ2-3
cdr3_nt: TGCAGTGCTAGAGATCCAGCGGGAGGATCCGATACGCAGTATTTT
cdr3_aa: CSARDPAGGSDTQYF

v_call: TRBV5-1
clone_size: few
d_call: TRBD1
j_call: TRBJ1-1
cdr3_nt: TGCGCCAGCCGCCAGGGACAGGGGACTGCTTGGGTAGAAGCTTTCTTT
cdr3_aa: CASRQGQGTAWVEAFF

v_call: TRBV5-1
clone_size: many
d_call: .
j_call: TRBJ2-1
cdr3_nt: TGCGCCAGCAGCCGCGGACAGTCCCAAGGTGAGCAGTTCTTC
cdr3_aa: CASSRGQSQGEQFF

v_call: TRBV12-3/TRBV12-4
clone_size: few
d_call: .
j_call: TRBJ1-5
cdr3_nt: TGTGCCAGCTCCCTGCGGGGGTCTGGCAATCAGCCCCAGCATTTT
cdr3_aa: CASSLRGSGNQPQHF

v_call: TRBV12-3/TRBV12-4
clone_size: few
d_call: .
j_call: TRBJ2-7
cdr3_nt: TGTGCCAGCAGTTTAGGGTTTGGATTTTCCTACGAGCAGTACTTC
cdr3_aa: CASSLGFGFSYEQYF

v_call: TRBV12-3/TRBV12-4
clone_size: few
d_call: .
j_call: TRBJ2-1
cdr3_nt: TGTGCCAGCAGTCCCTCCCGGGCCCAATACAATGAGCAGTTCTTC
cdr3_aa: CASSPSRAQYNEQFF

v_call: TRBV24-1
clone_size: few
d_call: TRBD2
j_call: TRBJ2-1
cdr3_nt: TGTGCCACCAGTGGCCGGACTAGCCCCAACAATGAGCAGTTCTTC
cdr3_aa: CATSGRTSPNNEQFF

v_call: TRBV20-1
clone_size: few
d_call: .
j_call: TRBJ1-4
cdr3_nt: TGCAGTGCTAGAGATTTCTGGACGGATAATGAAAAACTGTTTTTT
cdr3_aa: CSARDFWTDNEKLFF

v_call: TRBV5-1
clone_size: .
d_call: .
j_call: TRBJ2-3
cdr3_nt: TGCGCCAGCAGCTTTGACATCACAGATACGCAGTATTTT
cdr3_aa: CASSFDITDTQYF

v_call: TRBV3-1
clone_size: .
d_call: TRBD1
j_call: TRBJ1-1
cdr3_nt: TGTGCCAGCAGCCCAGCCGACAGGGAGAACACTGAAGCTTTCTTT
cdr3_aa: CASSPADRENTEAFF

v_call: TRBV6-5
clone_size: few
d_call: TRBD1
j_call: TRBJ2-7
cdr3_nt: TGTGCCAGCAGTTACTCGACGACAGGGGAGGCCTACGAGCAGTACTTC
cdr3_aa: CASSYSTTGEAYEQYF

v_call: TRBV4-1
clone_size: .
d_call: .
j_call: TRBJ1-2
cdr3_nt: TGCGCCAGCAGCCACATCTCCTCGGGAGCCTATGGCTACACCTTC
cdr3_aa: CASSHISSGAYGYTF

v_call: TRBV2
clone_size: few
d_call: .
j_call: TRBJ2-2
cdr3_nt: TGTGCCAGCGGTTTGGGGGAGCTGTTTTTT
cdr3_aa: CASGLGELFF

v_call: TRBV12-3/TRBV12-4
clone_size: few
d_call: .
j_call: TRBJ1-5
cdr3_nt: TGTGCCAGCAGTACCCCGGACGGAGCGGGTCAGCCCCAGCATTTT
cdr3_aa: CASSTPDGAGQPQHF

v_call: TRBV5-1
clone_size: few
d_call: .
j_call: TRBJ2-1
cdr3_nt: TGCGCCAGCAGCTTTCTTCCGGGAGAGGAGAATGAGCAGTTCTTC
cdr3_aa: CASSFLPGEENEQFF

v_call: TRBV3-1
clone_size: few
d_call: TRBD2
j_call: TRBJ2-2
cdr3_nt: TGTGCCAGCAGCCAAGAGCTAGCGGGAGGGTCAAACACCGGGGAGCTGTTTTTT
cdr3_aa: CASSQELAGGSNTGELFF

v_call: TRBV9
clone_size: .
d_call: TRBD2
j_call: TRBJ2-7
cdr3_nt: TGTGCCAGCAGCGTAGACTCGGGGGGGTCCTCCTACGAGCAGTACTTC
cdr3_aa: CASSVDSGGSSYEQYF

v_call: TRBV5-1
clone_size: few
d_call: .
j_call: TRBJ2-3
cdr3_nt: TGCGCCAGCACGCGGCAAAGCACAGATACGCAGTATTTT
cdr3_aa: CASTRQSTDTQYF

v_call: TRBV12-3/TRBV12-4
clone_size: few
d_call: .
j_call: TRBJ2-7
cdr3_nt: TGTGCCAGCAGTTTCGCCATAGGCGTGACCTACGAGCAGTACTTC
cdr3_aa: CASSFAIGVTYEQYF

v_call: TRBV5-1
clone_size: .
d_call: .
j_call: TRBJ1-4
cdr3_nt: TGCGCCAGCAGCTTACCCGAGCCAGGGGACCCGAATGAAAAACTGTTTTTT
cdr3_aa: CASSLPEPGDPNEKLFF

v_call: TRBV5-1
clone_size: .
d_call: .
j_call: TRBJ1-3
cdr3_nt: TGCGCCAGCAGCTGGGGACACGTCGTGAACACCATATATTTT
cdr3_aa: CASSWGHVVNTIYF

v_call: TRBV6-5
clone_size: few
d_call: .
j_call: TRBJ1-2
cdr3_nt: TGTGCCAGCAGTTACGGTCGGGGGGACTATGGCTACACCTTC
cdr3_aa: CASSYGRGDYGYTF

v_call: TRBV7-2
clone_size: .
d_call: .
j_call: TRBJ2-7
cdr3_nt: TGTGCCAGCAGCTTAGGCTATAAGGGTTACTACGAGCAGTACTTC
cdr3_aa: CASSLGYKGYYEQYF

v_call: TRBV6-2/TRBV6-3
clone_size: few
d_call: .
j_call: TRBJ2-5
cdr3_nt: TGTGCCAGCAGTTTAGCCTTCCTTGAGACCCAGTACTTC
cdr3_aa: CASSLAFLETQYF

v_call: TRBV9
clone_size: .
d_call: .
j_call: TRBJ2-3
cdr3_nt: TGTGCCAGCAGCGTAGCAGCGTTTAGCACAGATACGCAGTATTTT
cdr3_aa: CASSVAAFSTDTQYF

v_call: TRBV5-1
clone_size: .
d_call: .
j_call: TRBJ2-1
cdr3_nt: TGCGCCAGCAGCCCGCGGCGACGCCAGAATCACAATGAGCAGTTCTTC
cdr3_aa: CASSPRRRQNHNEQFF

v_call: TRBV5-1
clone_size: few
d_call: TRBD2
j_call: TRBJ2-5
cdr3_nt: TGCGCCAGCAGCTTTACGGGACTAGCGGGAGGGCCGACTCAAGAGACCCAGTACTTC
cdr3_aa: CASSFTGLAGGPTQETQYF

v_call: TRBV29-1
clone_size: .
d_call: .
j_call: TRBJ1-2
cdr3_nt: TGCAGCGTTGAATTGACGGTATTGTACGGCTACACCTTC
cdr3_aa: CSVELTVLYGYTF

v_call: TRBV5-1
clone_size: few
d_call: .
j_call: TRBJ1-2
cdr3_nt: TGCGCCAGCAGCTTGGAACAGGGTTTTGGAAGGGATGGCTACACCTTC
cdr3_aa: CASSLEQGFGRDGYTF

v_call: TRBV7-2
clone_size: few
d_call: .
j_call: TRBJ2-2
cdr3_nt: TGTGCCAGCAGCATAGGGACGGGGGTCGGCGGGGAGCTGTTTTTT
cdr3_aa: CASSIGTGVGGELFF

v_call: TRBV5-1
clone_size: few
d_call: .
j_call: TRBJ1-2
cdr3_nt: TGCGCCAGCAGCTTGGAAGGGTCATACGGCTATGGCTACACCTTC
cdr3_aa: CASSLEGSYGYGYTF

v_call: TRBV9
clone_size: .
d_call: .
j_call: TRBJ2-7
cdr3_nt: TGTGCCAGCAGCGTAAGCGGTAGAAACTACGAGCAGTACTTC
cdr3_aa: CASSVSGRNYEQYF

v_call: TRBV7-2
clone_size: .
d_call: .
j_call: TRBJ1-5
cdr3_nt: TGTGCCAGCAGCTTAGAAGGGGACTATAGCAATCAGCCCCAGCATTTT
cdr3_aa: CASSLEGDYSNQPQHF

v_call: TRBV3-1
clone_size: few
d_call: TRBD2
j_call: TRBJ2-7
cdr3_nt: TGTGCCAGCAGCCAAGATTTCGTAGCGGGAGGGCCGAACGAGCAGTACTTC
cdr3_aa: CASSQDFVAGGPNEQYF

v_call: TRBV9
clone_size: .
d_call: .
j_call: TRBJ1-6
cdr3_nt: TGTGCCAGCAGCGTAGTGGGGGCTGGATCACCCCTCCACTTT
cdr3_aa: CASSVVGAGSPLHF

v_call: TRBV2
clone_size: .
d_call: .
j_call: TRBJ2-2
cdr3_nt: TGTGCCAGCAGTGACGAGTCGTCCGGGGAGCTGTTTTTT
cdr3_aa: CASSDESSGELFF

v_call: TRBV27
clone_size: .
d_call: TRBD1
j_call: TRBJ1-2
cdr3_nt: TGTGCCAGCGCTGCTCGAGGTCAGGGGGGCGGCTACACCTTC
cdr3_aa: CASAARGQGGGYTF

v_call: TRBV7-3
clone_size: few
d_call: TRBD1
j_call: TRBJ1-2
cdr3_nt: TGTGCCAGCAGTCCAGGGGGGGAGCATGGCTACACCTTC
cdr3_aa: CASSPGGEHGYTF

v_call: TRBV12-3/TRBV12-4
clone_size: few
d_call: .
j_call: TRBJ1-5
cdr3_nt: TGTGCCAGCAGTCCCCTTAGGGGGGGTCATAGCAATCAGCCCCAGCATTTT
cdr3_aa: CASSPLRGGHSNQPQHF

v_call: TRBV12-3/TRBV12-4
clone_size: few
d_call: TRBD1
j_call: TRBJ1-1
cdr3_nt: TGTGCCAGCGGATGGGAGGGGGCGAGCACTGAAGCTTTCTTT
cdr3_aa: CASGWEGASTEAFF

v_call: TRBV20-1
clone_size: .
d_call: TRBD1
j_call: TRBJ1-4
cdr3_nt: TGCAGTGCTCCACAGGGGGCGATGGAAAAACTGTTTTTT
cdr3_aa: CSAPQGAMEKLFF

v_call: TRBV3-1
clone_size: .
d_call: .
j_call: TRBJ2-1
cdr3_nt: TGTGCCACCAGCCAAGATAGCCCAGGGACAAGAACCTACAATGAGCAGTTCTTC
cdr3_aa: CATSQDSPGTRTYNEQFF

v_call: TRBV28
clone_size: .
d_call: TRBD1
j_call: TRBJ2-5
cdr3_nt: TGTGCCAGCAGTTTCGAGGGGGCGACAGGGGAGACCCAGTACTTC
cdr3_aa: CASSFEGATGETQYF

v_call: TRBV29-1
clone_size: few
d_call: TRBD1
j_call: TRBJ2-1
cdr3_nt: TGCAGCGGGACAGGGAGGTTGTTTGAGCAGTTCTTC
cdr3_aa: CSGTGRLFEQFF

v_call: TRBV4-1
clone_size: .
d_call: .
j_call: TRBJ2-7
cdr3_nt: TGCGCCAGCAGCCAACTACACGGGAGTGATTCCTACGAGCAGTACTTC
cdr3_aa: CASSQLHGSDSYEQYF

v_call: TRBV14
clone_size: .
d_call: .
j_call: TRBJ1-2
cdr3_nt: TGTGCCAGCAGCCAGTTGGGGCACTATGGCTACACCTTC
cdr3_aa: CASSQLGHYGYTF